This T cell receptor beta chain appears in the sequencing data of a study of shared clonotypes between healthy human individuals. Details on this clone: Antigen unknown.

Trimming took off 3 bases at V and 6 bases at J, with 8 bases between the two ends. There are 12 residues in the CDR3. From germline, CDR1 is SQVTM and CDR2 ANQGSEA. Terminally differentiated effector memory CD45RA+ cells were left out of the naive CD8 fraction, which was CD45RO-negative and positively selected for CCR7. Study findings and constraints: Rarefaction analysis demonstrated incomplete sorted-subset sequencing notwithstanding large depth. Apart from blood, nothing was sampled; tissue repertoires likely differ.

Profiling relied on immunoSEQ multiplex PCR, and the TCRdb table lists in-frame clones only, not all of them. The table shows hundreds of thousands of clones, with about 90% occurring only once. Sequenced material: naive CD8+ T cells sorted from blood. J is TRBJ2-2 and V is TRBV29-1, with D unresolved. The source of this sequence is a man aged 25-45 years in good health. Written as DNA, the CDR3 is TGCAGCGTTGAGTCGACCCCCGGGGAGCTGTTTTTT. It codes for CSVESTPGELFF.